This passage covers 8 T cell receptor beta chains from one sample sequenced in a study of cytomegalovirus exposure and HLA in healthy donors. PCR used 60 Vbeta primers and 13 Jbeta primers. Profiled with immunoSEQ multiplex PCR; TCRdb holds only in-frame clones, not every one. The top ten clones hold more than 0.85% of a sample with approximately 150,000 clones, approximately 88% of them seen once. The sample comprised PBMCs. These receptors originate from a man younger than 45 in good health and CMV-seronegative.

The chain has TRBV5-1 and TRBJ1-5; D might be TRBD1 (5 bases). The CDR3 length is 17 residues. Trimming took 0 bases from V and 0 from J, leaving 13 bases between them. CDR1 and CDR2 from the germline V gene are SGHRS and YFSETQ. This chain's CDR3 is CASSLGVGVNSNQPQHF. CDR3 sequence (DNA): TGCGCCAGCAGCTTGGGAGTAGGGGTAAATAGCAATCAGCCCCAGCATTTT.

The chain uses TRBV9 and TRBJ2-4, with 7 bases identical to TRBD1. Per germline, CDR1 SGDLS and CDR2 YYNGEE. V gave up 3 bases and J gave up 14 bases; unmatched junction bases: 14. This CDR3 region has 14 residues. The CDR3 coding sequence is TGTGCCAGCAGCGAAACAGGGGCTCCGTTTAAAAAGTACTTC. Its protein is CASSETGAPFKKYF.

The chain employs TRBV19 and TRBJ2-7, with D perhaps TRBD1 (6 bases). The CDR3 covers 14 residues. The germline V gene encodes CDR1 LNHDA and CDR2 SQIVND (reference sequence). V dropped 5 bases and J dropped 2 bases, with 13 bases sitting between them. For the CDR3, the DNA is TGTGCCAGTAGTCCCTGGGACACAACCTACGAGCAGTACTTC. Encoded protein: CASSPWDTTYEQYF.

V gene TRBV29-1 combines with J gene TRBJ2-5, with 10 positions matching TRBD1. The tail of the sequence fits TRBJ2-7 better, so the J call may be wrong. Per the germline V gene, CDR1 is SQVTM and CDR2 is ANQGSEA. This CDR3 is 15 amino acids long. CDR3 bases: TGCAGCGTTAGGGGACTGGACAGGGGGATCTACGAGCAGTACTTC. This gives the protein CSVRGLDRGIYEQYF.

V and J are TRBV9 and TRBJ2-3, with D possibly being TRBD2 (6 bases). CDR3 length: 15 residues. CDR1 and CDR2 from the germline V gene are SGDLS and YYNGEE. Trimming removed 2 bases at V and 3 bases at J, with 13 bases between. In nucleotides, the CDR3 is TGTGCCAGCAGCGTCATGATAGGAGGGACAGATACGCAGTATTTT. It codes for CASSVMIGGTDTQYF.

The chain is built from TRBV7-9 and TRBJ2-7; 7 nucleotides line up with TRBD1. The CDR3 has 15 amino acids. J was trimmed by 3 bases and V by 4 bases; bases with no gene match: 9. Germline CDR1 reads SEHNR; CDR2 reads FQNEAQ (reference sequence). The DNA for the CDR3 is TGTGCCAGCAGCTCGGGGCAGGGGGTGTTCTACGAGCAGTACTTC. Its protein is CASSSGQGVFYEQYF.

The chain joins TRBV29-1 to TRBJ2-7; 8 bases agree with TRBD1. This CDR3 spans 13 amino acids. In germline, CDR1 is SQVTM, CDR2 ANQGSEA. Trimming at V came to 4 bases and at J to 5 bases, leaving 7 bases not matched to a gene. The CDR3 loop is CSVGPGQGNEQYF. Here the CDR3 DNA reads TGCAGCGTTGGCCCAGGACAGGGCAACGAGCAGTACTTC.

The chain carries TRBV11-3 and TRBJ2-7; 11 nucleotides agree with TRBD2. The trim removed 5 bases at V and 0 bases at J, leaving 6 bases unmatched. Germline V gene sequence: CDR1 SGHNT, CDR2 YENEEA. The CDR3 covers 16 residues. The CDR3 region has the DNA TGTGCCAGCAGCCCGAGGACTAGCGGGTTCTCCTACGAGCAGTACTTC. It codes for CASSPRTSGFSYEQYF.